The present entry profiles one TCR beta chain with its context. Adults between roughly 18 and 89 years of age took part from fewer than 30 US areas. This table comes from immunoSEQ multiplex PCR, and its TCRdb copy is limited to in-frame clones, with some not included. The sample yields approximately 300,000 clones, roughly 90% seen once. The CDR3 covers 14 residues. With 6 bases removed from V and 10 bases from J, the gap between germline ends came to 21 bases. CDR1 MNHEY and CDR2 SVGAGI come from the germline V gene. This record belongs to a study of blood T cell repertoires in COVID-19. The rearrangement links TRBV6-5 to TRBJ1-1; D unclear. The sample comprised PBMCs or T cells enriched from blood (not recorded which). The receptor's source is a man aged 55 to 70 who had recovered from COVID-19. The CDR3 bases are TGTGCCAGCAGAACAGCCGATGGCTTCTCCGGAGCTTTCTTT. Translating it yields CASRTADGFSGAFF.